The clone carrying this T cell receptor (beta chain) was detected a few times. This specimen belongs to a study of T cells after yellow fever vaccination. For the study at large: Those fractions that held only low numbers of cells were prepared using the SMART-Seq v4 Ultra Low Input RNA kit.

TCRdb itself ran the 5' RACE reads through MiXCR, one entry per CDR3 protein. The table shows some 170,000 distinct CDR3 sequences, with roughly a tenth occurring only once. The CDR3 contains 15 residues. Trimming stripped 5 bases from V and 8 bases from J, with 18 bases between. Germline V gene data show CDR1 as SGHTA and CDR2 as FQGTGA. This material consisted of CD8+ T cells sorted from PBMCs, taken 45 days after the yellow fever booster vaccination. The chain is built from TRBV7-3 and TRBJ2-2; D is perhaps TRBD2 (6 bases). This clonotype was sampled from a man between 18 and 35 years old who received the YFV17D yellow fever vaccine. CDR3 sequence (DNA): TGTGCCAGCAGCCACGCTGGGGGGTCGGTTGGGGAGCTGTTTTTT. Its translation is CASSHAGGSVGELFF.